These 22 T cell receptor beta chains were all obtained from the same sample, sequenced in a study of blood T cell repertoires in COVID-19. TCRdb's table, derived via immunoSEQ multiplex PCR, lists solely in-frame clones and lacks some. The repertoire holds roughly 120,000 clones, with 90% as singletons. The sequencing input was peripheral blood. The origin of the receptors is a woman aged 55-75 years with COVID-19, enrolled during active disease.

The J gene is TRBJ2-5, the V gene TRBV4-2; 7 bases fit TRBD1. Germline CDR1 reads LGHNA; CDR2 reads YNFKEQ. Trimming at V came to 4 bases and at J to 1 base, leaving 6 bases not matched to a gene. CDR3 size: 15 residues. CDR3 DNA: TGTGCCAGCAGCCCTCAGGGGGAGAGCCAAGAGACCCAGTACTTC. Amino acid sequence: CASSPQGESQETQYF.

The chain is built from TRBV9 and TRBJ1-5; tentatively, D is TRBD1 (6 bases). This CDR3 contains 15 residues. In germline, CDR1 is SGDLS, CDR2 YYNGEE. V gave up 3 bases and J gave up 1 base, with 11 bases separating them. The CDR3 DNA follows: TGTGCCAGCAGCGAGGGGGGGACCAGCAATCAGCCCCAGCATTTT. Translation: CASSEGGTSNQPQHF.

The chain employs TRBV11-2 and TRBJ1-2; D perhaps matches TRBD1 (5 bases). The V gene lost 1 base and the J gene lost 7 bases, with 25 bases spanning the gap. From germline, CDR1 is SGHAT and CDR2 FQNNGV. The CDR3 runs to 18 residues. The CDR3 sequence: CASSLARQGLTSEGGYTF. The CDR3 nucleotides are TGTGCCAGCAGCTTAGCGCGGCAGGGACTAACCTCAGAGGGTGGCTACACCTTC.

The genes are TRBV7-9 and TRBJ2-7; D possibly corresponds to TRBD2 (8 bases). Germline V gene lookup returns CDR1 SEHNR and CDR2 FQNEAQ (reference sequence). The CDR3 has 16 amino acids. Trimming shortened V by 5 bases and J by 3 bases, and 20 bases separated the two germline ends. Written as DNA, the CDR3 is TGTGCCAGCAGCCCCCGGAGAGCGGGGGACAGCTACGAGCAGTACTTC. Residues: CASSPRRAGDSYEQYF.

This sequence joins TRBV4-2 and TRBJ1-2; the D gene is possibly TRBD1 (5 bases). Germline CDR1 is LGHNA and CDR2 is YNFKEQ. Trimming took 2 bases from V and 8 from J, leaving 15 bases between them. CDR3 length: 14 residues. CDR3 residues: CASSQTTAQGGYTF. The CDR3 DNA reads as TGTGCCAGCAGCCAAACCACAGCGCAGGGAGGCTACACCTTC.

The CDR3 nucleotides read TGTGCCAGCAGCCGGGACAGGGTTAGGCGAAACACCATATATTTT. It specifies CASSRDRVRRNTIYF. V gene TRBV6-1 combines with J gene TRBJ1-3; 9 nucleotides line up with TRBD1. V was clipped by 6 bases and J by 5 bases; unmatched bases: 8. This CDR3 comprises 15 residues. Germline CDR1 is MNHNS and CDR2 is SASEGT.

The chain joins TRBV7-9 to TRBJ1-2, with D possibly TRBD1 on 5 matching bases. Germline lookup yields CDR1 SEHNR and CDR2 FQNEAQ (reference sequence). This CDR3 is 16 amino acids long. Trimming stripped 5 bases from V and 3 bases from J, with 19 bases between. CDR3 nucleotide sequence: TGTGCCAGCAGCGCATTCGCCGGAGGGGCAGACTATGGCTACACCTTC. This sequence encodes CASSAFAGGADYGYTF. Drawing the rest from reference TRBV7-9 and TRBJ1-2, the complete variable domain is DTGVSQNPRHKITKRGQNVTFRCDPISEHNRLYWYRQTLGQGPEFLTYFQNEAQLEKSRLLSDRFSAERPKGSFSTLEIQRTEQGDSAMYLCASSAFAGGADYGYTFGSGTRLTVV.

The chain employs TRBV7-9 and TRBJ2-7, with a tentative D call TRBD1 (6 bases). Trimming removed 5 bases at V and 4 bases at J, with 18 bases between. There are 15 residues in the CDR3. Germline V gene lookup returns CDR1 SEHNR and CDR2 FQNEAQ (reference sequence). CDR3 amino acids: CASSIGTTTTYEQYF. CDR3 bases: TGTGCCAGCAGCATCGGGACAACGACTACATACGAGCAGTACTTC.

This sequence joins TRBV9 and TRBJ1-1, with 7 positions matching TRBD1. Germline CDR1 is SGDLS and CDR2 is YYNGEE. V trimming: 0 bases; J trimming: 7 bases; junction bases outside the gene matches: 24. This CDR3 has 20 residues. The DNA for the CDR3 is TGTGCCAGCAGCGTAGGGGGGGTTAAGCCTTCGGGACGATGGGACAGTGAAGCTTTCTTT. Its translation is CASSVGGVKPSGRWDSEAFF. Full variable domain (missing parts from reference TRBV9 and TRBJ1-1): DSGVTQTPKHLITATGQRVTLRCSPRSGDLSVYWYQQSLDQGLQFLIQYYNGEERAKGNILERFSAQQFPDLHSELNLSSLELGDSALYFCASSVGGVKPSGRWDSEAFFGQGTRLTVV.

This clone was observed once. This same CDR3 is encoded by further DNA sequences in the sample. The chain has TRBV12-3 or TRBV12-4 and TRBJ1-1, with D possibly matching TRBD1 (5 bases). Trimming removed 1 base at V and 6 bases at J, with 6 bases between. The CDR3 totals 12 residues. The CDR3 spells CASSLGGAEAFF. CDR3 coding DNA: TGTGCCAGCAGTTTAGGGGGGGCTGAAGCTTTCTTT.

This sequence joins TRBV5-1 and TRBJ1-5, with D possibly matching TRBD1 (5 bases). V was pared by 5 bases and J by 2 bases, with 8 bases between. This CDR3 comprises 13 residues. Germline V lookup: CDR1 SGHRS, CDR2 YFSETQ. CDR3 sequence reads: CASRGEGNQPQHF. Here the CDR3 DNA reads TGCGCCAGCAGAGGGGAGGGCAATCAGCCCCAGCATTTT.

The rearrangement joins TRBV6-5 to TRBJ1-2; possibly TRBD1 for D (6 bases). This CDR3 is 14 amino acids long. CDR1 and CDR2 (germline): MNHEY, SVGAGI. V dropped 6 bases and J dropped 6 bases, with 17 bases sitting between them. CDR3 in amino acids: CASSHRAYDNGYTF. The CDR3 DNA reads TGTGCCAGCAGCCACAGGGCATATGATAATGGCTACACCTTC.

The J gene is TRBJ1-1, the V gene TRBV3-1 (or the pseudogene TRBV3-2); no clear D. The CDR3 extends over 14 amino acids. V lost 4 bases, J lost 3 bases, and 12 bases lay in between. Germline CDR1 is LGHDT and CDR2 is YNNKEL (reference sequence). CDR3: CASSLYLEDTEAFF. The CDR3 DNA reads as TGTGCCAGCAGCCTATATCTCGAGGACACTGAAGCTTTCTTT.

The chain links TRBV7-5 to TRBJ2-3; the table names TRBD2, a call not compared with the DNA. TRBV7-5 is reported as a pseudogene. This CDR3 contains 15 residues. The CDR3 loop reads CARSPGGQGTDTQYF. In nucleotides, the CDR3 is TGTGCCAGAAGCCCGGGGGGGCAGGGCACAGATACGCAGTATTTT.

The chain recombines TRBV6-2 or TRBV6-3 with TRBJ2-5, with 10 nucleotides matching TRBD2. CDR3 length: 15 amino acids. The V and J ends lost 6 bases and 1 base, in that order; junction bases with no gene match: 5. Germline loops: CDR1 MNHEY, CDR2 SVGEGT. CDR3 loop: CASSSGLAVQETQYF. CDR3 bases: TGTGCCAGCAGCTCCGGACTAGCGGTCCAAGAGACCCAGTACTTC.

V is TRBV11-2 and J is TRBJ2-7; D call uncertain. The CDR3 contains 13 residues. Germline-derived CDR1 and CDR2 are SGHAT and FQNNGV. The V gene lost 4 bases and the J gene lost 6 bases, with 13 bases spanning the gap. The CDR3 protein is CASSSGDLLEQYF. CDR3 coding DNA: TGTGCCAGCAGCTCCGGTGATTTACTCGAGCAGTACTTC.

This chain links TRBV11-3 with TRBJ2-3; weak D call: TRBD1 (5 bases). The CDR3 sequence is 14 residues long. CDR1 SGHNT and CDR2 YENEEA come from the germline V gene. Trimming cost V 5 bases and J 2 bases, with 11 bases left between them. The CDR3 bases are TGTGCCAGCAGCCCAGGGCCTACCACAGATACGCAGTATTTT. This gives the protein CASSPGPTTDTQYF. Full variable domain (rest looked up from reference TRBV11-3 and TRBJ2-3): EAGVVQSPRYKIIEKKQPVAFWCNPISGHNTLYWYLQNLGQGPELLIRYENEEAVDDSQLPKDRFSAERLKGVDSTLKIQPAELGDSAVYLCASSPGPTTDTQYFGPGTRLTVL.

This chain joins TRBV27 and TRBJ2-7; no reliable D call. The germline V gene has CDR1 MNHEY and CDR2 SMNVEV (reference sequence). Trimming pared 9 bases from V and 6 bases from J, leaving 12 bases between. There are 11 residues in the CDR3. This CDR3 reads CASKHVAEQYF. The CDR3 DNA follows: TGTGCCAGTAAACATGTTGCCGAGCAGTACTTC.

The chain is built from TRBV3-1 (or the pseudogene TRBV3-2) and TRBJ1-6, with D perhaps TRBD1 (5 bases). V lost 4 bases, J lost 10 bases, and 20 bases lay in between. CDR1 is LGHDT and CDR2 is YNNKEL in the germline V gene (reference sequence). CDR3 length: 16 residues. CDR3 loop: CASSRADPGRISPLHF. The CDR3 DNA sequence: TGTGCCAGCAGCCGAGCTGACCCAGGGCGAATATCACCCCTCCACTTT.

This chain links TRBV7-9 with TRBJ2-1; 7 bases fit TRBD1. The J segment lost 4 bases and the V segment lost 5 bases, leaving 2 bases of the junction unmatched. Germline loops: CDR1 SEHNR, CDR2 FQNEAQ (reference sequence). There are 13 residues in the CDR3. CDR3 nucleotide sequence: TGTGCCAGCAGCATGGGACAGTACAATGAGCAGTTCTTC. It translates to CASSMGQYNEQFF. The full variable domain, in which reference TRBV7-9 and TRBJ2-1 provide the parts outside the CDR3, is DTGVSQNPRHKITKRGQNVTFRCDPISEHNRLYWYRQTLGQGPEFLTYFQNEAQLEKSRLLSDRFSAERPKGSFSTLEIQRTEQGDSAMYLCASSMGQYNEQFFGPGTRLTVL.

The chain joins TRBV30 to TRBJ2-3; 7 nucleotides align to TRBD2. Germline CDR1 reads GTSNPN; CDR2 reads SVGIG (reference sequence). This CDR3 region has 13 residues. CDR3 amino acids: CAMAGETTDTQYF. The CDR3 nucleotides are TGTGCGATGGCGGGGGAGACCACAGATACGCAGTATTTT.

This clone has a single count. The chain links TRBV7-2 to TRBJ1-6; 11 bases agree with TRBD1. The germline CDR1 and CDR2 sequences are SGHTA and FQGNSA. CDR3 size: 16 residues. V shed 4 bases, J shed 7 bases, and the junction held 6 bases outside the gene matches. CDR3 loop: CASSSRTGGGNSPLHF. For the CDR3, the DNA is TGTGCCAGCAGCTCCCGGACAGGGGGCGGAAATTCACCCCTCCACTTT.